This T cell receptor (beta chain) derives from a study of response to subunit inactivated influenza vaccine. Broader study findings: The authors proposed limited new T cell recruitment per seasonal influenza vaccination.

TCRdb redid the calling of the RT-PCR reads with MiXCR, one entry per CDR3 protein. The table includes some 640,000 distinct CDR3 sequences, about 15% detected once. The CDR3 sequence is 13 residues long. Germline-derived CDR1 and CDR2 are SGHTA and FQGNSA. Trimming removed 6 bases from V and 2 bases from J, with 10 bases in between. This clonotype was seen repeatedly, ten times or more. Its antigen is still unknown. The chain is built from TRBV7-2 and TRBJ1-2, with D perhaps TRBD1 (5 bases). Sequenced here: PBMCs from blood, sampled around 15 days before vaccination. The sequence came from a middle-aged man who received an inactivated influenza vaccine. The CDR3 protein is CASSLKGNYGYTF. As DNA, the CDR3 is TGTGCCAGCAGTTTAAAGGGGAACTATGGCTACACCTTC.